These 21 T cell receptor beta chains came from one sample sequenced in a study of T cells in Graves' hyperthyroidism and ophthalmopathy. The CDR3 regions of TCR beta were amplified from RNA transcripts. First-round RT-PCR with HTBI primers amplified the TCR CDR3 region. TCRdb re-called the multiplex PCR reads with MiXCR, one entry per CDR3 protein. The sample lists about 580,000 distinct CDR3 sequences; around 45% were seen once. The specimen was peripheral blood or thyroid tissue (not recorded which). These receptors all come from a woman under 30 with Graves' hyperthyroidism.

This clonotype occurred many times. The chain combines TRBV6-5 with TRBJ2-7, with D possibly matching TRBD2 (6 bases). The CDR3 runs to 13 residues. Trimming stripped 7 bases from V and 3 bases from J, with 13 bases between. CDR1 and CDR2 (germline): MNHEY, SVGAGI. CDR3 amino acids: CASKLRESYEQYF. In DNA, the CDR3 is TGTGCCAGCAAATTACGGGAGAGCTACGAGCAGTACTTC.

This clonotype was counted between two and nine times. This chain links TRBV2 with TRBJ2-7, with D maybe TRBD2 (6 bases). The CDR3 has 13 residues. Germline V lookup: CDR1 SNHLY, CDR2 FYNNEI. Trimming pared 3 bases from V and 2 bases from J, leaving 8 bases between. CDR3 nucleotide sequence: TGTGCCAGCAGTGAGGACTACACCTACGAGCAGTACTTC. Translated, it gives CASSEDYTYEQYF. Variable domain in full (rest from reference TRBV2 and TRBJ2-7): EPEVTQTPSHQVTQMGQEVILRCVPISNHLYFYWYRQILGQKVEFLVSFYNNEISEKSEIFDDQFSVERPDGSNFTLKIRSTKLEDSAMYFCASSEDYTYEQYFGPGTRLTVT.

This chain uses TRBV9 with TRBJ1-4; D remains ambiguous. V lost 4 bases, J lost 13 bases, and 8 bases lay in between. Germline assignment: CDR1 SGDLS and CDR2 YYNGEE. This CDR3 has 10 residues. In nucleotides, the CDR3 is TGTGCCAGCAGCCCCAGGACACTGTTTTTT. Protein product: CASSPRTLFF.

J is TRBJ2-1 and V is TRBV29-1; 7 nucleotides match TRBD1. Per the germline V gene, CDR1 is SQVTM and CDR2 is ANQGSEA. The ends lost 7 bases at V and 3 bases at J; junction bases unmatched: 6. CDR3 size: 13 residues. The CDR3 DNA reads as TGCAGCGGCCTCACAGGGGTCTACAATGAGCAGTTCTTC. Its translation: CSGLTGVYNEQFF.

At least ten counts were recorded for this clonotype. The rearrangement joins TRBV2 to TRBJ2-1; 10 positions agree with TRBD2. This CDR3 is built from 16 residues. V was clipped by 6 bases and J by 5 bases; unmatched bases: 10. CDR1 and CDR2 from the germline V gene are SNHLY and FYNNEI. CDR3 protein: CASRGRIAGGHNEQFF. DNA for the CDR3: TGTGCCAGCAGGGGCAGGATAGCGGGAGGCCACAATGAGCAGTTCTTC.

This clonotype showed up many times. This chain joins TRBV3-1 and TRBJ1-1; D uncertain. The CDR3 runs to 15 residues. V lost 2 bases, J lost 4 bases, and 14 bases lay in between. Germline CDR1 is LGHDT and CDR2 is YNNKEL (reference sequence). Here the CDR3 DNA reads TGTGCCAGCAGCCAACCGTGGGAGGGCGGCACTGAAGCTTTCTTT. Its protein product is CASSQPWEGGTEAFF.

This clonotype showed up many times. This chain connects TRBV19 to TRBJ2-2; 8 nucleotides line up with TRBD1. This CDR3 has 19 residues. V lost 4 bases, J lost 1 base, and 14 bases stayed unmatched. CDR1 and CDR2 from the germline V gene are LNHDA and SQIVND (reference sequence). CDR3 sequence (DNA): TGTGCCAGTAGTAGGGCAGGGGGCCTGTCCTGGAAGAACACCGGGGAGCTGTTTTTT. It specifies CASSRAGGLSWKNTGELFF.

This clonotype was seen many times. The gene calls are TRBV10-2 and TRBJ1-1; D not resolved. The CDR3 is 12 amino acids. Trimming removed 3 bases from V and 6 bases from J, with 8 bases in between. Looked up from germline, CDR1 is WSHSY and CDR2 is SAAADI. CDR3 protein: CASSEIGAEAFF. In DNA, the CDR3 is TGCGCCAGCAGTGAAATCGGGGCTGAAGCTTTCTTT.

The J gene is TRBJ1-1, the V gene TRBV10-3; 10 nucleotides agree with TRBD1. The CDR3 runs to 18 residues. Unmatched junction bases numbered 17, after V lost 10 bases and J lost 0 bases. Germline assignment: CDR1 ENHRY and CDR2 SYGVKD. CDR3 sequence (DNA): TGTGCCACCTCCGGGACAGGGGCCCACGAGCAGGTGAACACTGAAGCTTTCTTT. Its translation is CATSGTGAHEQVNTEAFF.

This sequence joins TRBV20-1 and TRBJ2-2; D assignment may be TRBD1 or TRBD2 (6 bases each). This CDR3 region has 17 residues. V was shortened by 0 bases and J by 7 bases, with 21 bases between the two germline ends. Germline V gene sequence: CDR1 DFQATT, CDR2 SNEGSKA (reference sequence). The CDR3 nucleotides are TGCAGTGCTAGAGACTACCGACATACAGGGAGGATCGGGGAGCTGTTTTTT. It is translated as CSARDYRHTGRIGELFF.

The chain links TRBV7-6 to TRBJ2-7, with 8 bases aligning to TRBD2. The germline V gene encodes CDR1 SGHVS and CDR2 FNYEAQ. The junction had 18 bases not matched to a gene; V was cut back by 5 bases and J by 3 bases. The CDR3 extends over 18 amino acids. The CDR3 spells CASSPRAPGLETNYEQYF. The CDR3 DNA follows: TGTGCCAGCAGCCCCAGAGCCCCGGGACTAGAGACAAACTACGAGCAGTACTTC.

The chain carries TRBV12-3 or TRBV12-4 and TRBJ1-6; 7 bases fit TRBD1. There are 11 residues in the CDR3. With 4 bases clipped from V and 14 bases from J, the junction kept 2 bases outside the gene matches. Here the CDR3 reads CASSYRGSLHF. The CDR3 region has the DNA TGTGCCAGCAGTTACAGGGGATCCCTCCACTTT.

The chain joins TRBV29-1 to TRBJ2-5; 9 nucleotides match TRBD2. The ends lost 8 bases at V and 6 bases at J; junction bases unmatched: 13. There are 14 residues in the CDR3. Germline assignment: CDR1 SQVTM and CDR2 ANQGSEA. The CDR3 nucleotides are TGCAGCAGCCATGGAGCGGGAGGTGTAAAGACCCAGTACTTC. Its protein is CSSHGAGGVKTQYF.

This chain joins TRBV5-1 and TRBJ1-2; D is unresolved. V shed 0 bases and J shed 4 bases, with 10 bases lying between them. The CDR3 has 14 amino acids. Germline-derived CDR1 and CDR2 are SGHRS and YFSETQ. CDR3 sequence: CASSLGADSYGYTF. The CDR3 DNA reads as TGCGCCAGCAGCTTGGGTGCGGACTCCTATGGCTACACCTTC.

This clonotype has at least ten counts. The CDR3: CASSAWGSYEKLFF. CDR3 nucleotides: TGTGCCAGCTCCGCCTGGGGATCCTATGAAAAACTGTTTTTT. This chain connects TRBV7-9 to TRBJ1-4; no clear D. Trimming stripped 8 bases from V and 6 bases from J, with 16 bases between. This CDR3 spans 14 amino acids. Germline-derived CDR1 and CDR2 are SEHNR and FQNEAQ (reference sequence).

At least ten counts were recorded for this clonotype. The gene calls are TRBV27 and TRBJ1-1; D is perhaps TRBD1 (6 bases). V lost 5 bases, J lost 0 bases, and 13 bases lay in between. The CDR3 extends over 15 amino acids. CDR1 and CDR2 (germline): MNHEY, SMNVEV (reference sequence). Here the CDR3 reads CASSKTDSMNTEAFF. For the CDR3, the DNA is TGTGCCAGCAGTAAAACGGACAGTATGAACACTGAAGCTTTCTTT.

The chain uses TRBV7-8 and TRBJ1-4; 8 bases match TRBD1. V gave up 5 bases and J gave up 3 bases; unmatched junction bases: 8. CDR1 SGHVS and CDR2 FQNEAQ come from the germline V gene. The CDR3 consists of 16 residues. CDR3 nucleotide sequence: TGTGCCAGCAGCCAGACAGGGGCTGCAGCTAATGAAAAACTGTTTTTT. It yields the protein CASSQTGAAANEKLFF.

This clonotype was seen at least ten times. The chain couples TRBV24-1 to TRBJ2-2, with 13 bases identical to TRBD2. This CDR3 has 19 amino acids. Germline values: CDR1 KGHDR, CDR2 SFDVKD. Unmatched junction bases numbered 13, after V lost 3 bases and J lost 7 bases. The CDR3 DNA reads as TGTGCCACCAGTGATCCTAAGACGTGGACTAGCGGGAGTTTCGGGGAGCTGTTTTTT. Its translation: CATSDPKTWTSGSFGELFF.

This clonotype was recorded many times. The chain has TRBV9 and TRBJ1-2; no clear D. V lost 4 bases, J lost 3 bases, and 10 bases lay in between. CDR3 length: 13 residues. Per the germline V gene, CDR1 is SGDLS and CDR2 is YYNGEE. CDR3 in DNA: TGTGCCAGCAGCCCCCCATCCTACTATGGCTACACCTTC. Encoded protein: CASSPPSYYGYTF.

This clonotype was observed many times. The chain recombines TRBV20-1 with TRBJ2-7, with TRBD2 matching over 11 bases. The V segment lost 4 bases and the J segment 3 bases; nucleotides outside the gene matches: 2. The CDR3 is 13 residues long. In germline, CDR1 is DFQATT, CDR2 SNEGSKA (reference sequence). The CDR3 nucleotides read TGCAGTGCTAAGGGGACTAGCGGCTACGAGCAGTACTTC. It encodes CSAKGTSGYEQYF.

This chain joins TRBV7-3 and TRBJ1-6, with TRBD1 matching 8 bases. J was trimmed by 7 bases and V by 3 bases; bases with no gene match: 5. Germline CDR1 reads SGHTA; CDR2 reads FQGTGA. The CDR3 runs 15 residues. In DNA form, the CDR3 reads TGTGCCAGCAGCTTCGGGGACAGGAGGAATTCACCCCTCCACTTT. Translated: CASSFGDRRNSPLHF.